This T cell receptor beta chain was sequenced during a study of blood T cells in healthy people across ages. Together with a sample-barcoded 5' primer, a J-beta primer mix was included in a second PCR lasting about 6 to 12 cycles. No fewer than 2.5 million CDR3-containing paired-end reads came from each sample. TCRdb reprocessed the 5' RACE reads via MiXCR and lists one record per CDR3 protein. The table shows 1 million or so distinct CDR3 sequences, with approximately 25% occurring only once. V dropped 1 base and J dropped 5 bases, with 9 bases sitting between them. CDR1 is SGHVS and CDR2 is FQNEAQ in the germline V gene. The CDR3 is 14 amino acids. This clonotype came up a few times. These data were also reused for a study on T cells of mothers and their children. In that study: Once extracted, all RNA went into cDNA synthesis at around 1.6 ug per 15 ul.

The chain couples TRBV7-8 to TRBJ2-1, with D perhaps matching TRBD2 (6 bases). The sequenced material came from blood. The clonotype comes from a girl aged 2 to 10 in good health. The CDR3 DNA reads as TGTGCCAGCAGCTTAGAGGAGGGAGACAATGAGCAGTTCTTC. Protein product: CASSLEEGDNEQFF.